The source of this T cell receptor beta chain is a study of beta chain features in type 1 diabetes. Expressed TCRB transcripts were sequenced after all isolated RNA was converted to cDNA. Sequenced by immunoSEQ multiplex PCR; TCRdb stores in-frame clones only, minus some. This sample yields about 370,000 clones, of which over 8.5% are seen a single time; about 0.64% belongs to the top ten. General study results and limits: PCR could preferentially amplify shorter templates, alike in patients and controls. TCRB CDR3s from Type 1 diabetes patients were moderately but significantly shorter in all four CD4+ subsets.

The table lists this clone with a few counts. The antigen is undetermined. Donors underwent one heparinised blood draw, 100 to 150 mL on average. Over 95% purity was reached by all sorted populations. The specimen sequenced was central memory CD4+ T cells from blood. The receptor's source is a man aged 25 to 40 with type 1 diabetes.

The CDR3 is CASSPRQGAGQPQHF. DNA of the CDR3: TGTGCCAGCAGTCCCCGACAGGGGGCAGGTCAGCCCCAGCATTTT. The chain is built from TRBV28 and TRBJ1-5; TRBD1 matches 10 bases. The CDR3 consists of 15 residues. From germline, CDR1 is MDHEN and CDR2 SYDVKM. The V gene end was trimmed by 5 bases and the J gene end by 6 bases; junction bases not matched to a gene: 7.